What follows is one T cell receptor (beta chain) and its context. Trimming cost V 4 bases and J 6 bases; bases outside gene matches: 3. The CDR3 length is 13 residues. The germline V gene has CDR1 KGHSH and CDR2 LQKENI. This sample stems from a study of blood T cell repertoires in COVID-19. Across the study: The United States, Italy and Spain provided the acute and convalescent COVID-19 samples. From T cells, B-cell-depleted T cells, or PBMCs came the material, which was cDNA or gDNA.

How the authors handled the data: Reference gene primer amplification in the assay estimated nucleated cell counts. The protocol was immunoSEQ multiplex PCR, while the TCRdb copy is restricted to in-frame clones and leaves out a portion. V, J and clone size were drawn from that table, and D and trimming were deduced from the DNA. The data hold approximately 150,000 clones, with 84% observed a single time. The clonotype originates from a man aged 65 to 85 with acute or convalescent COVID-19. The chain joins TRBV18 to TRBJ2-1, with 7 bases identical to TRBD1. The material sequenced was peripheral blood. CDR3 coding DNA: TGTGCCAGCTCACGGGACAGACTCAATGAGCAGTTCTTC. Residues: CASSRDRLNEQFF.